This T cell receptor (beta chain) comes out of a study of T-cell reconstitution after alpha-beta-depleted transplantation in children. Germline V lookup: CDR1 MRHNA, CDR2 SNTAGT. The CDR3 is made up of 16 amino acids. Unmatched junction bases numbered 11, after V lost 4 bases and J lost 4 bases. The study's findings and limits: After transplant, at about two months, alpha-beta T cells were reportedly derived from several hundred expanded graft clones. The main origin of T-cell counts and diversity one year after transplant was newly produced T cells. It was surviving recipient T cells and thymic progenitors that gave some patients high TCRbeta diversity at day 60.

About this clonotype itself: The antigen remains unidentified.

The TCRbeta library was prepared with unique molecular identifiers. TCRdb fed the PCR reads into MiXCR, producing one record per CDR3 protein. This table holds 200,000 to 250,000 distinct CDR3 sequences, around 25% found once. The chain links TRBV6-4 to TRBJ2-3; 7 nucleotides align to TRBD1. The receptor's source is a girl between 2 and 10 years old with Fanconi anemia, due to receive a stem cell transplant. The sequences come from PBMCs, collected before TCRalphabeta/CD19-depleted stem cell transplant. The CDR3 DNA reads TGTGCCAGCAGTGCCCTCGGGACAGTCGGGGCAGATACGCAGTATTTT. Amino acid sequence: CASSALGTVGADTQYF.